The 25 T cell receptor beta chains presented below share a single source sample, sequenced in a study of regulatory T cells in long-lasting Graves disease (dated by TCRdb to the early 2020s). This specimen's time point label, per the study, means: persistent/refractory GD, antithyroid drugs over 5 years with positive TRAb. For both TCR sequencing and RNA sequencing, RNA was extracted from PBMCs using TRIzol. The library relied on multiplex PCR. The sequencer listed for this sample is Illumina HiSeq 4000. TCR beta libraries were built with iRepertoire HTBI primers and Arm-PCR amplification of CDR3 regions. The public reads were reprocessed in TCRdb via fastp at Q25 and MiXCR, keeping in-frame beta chains. Records with the same CDR3 protein are collapsed into one entry carrying the most frequent genes and DNA. The sample has 400,000 to 500,000 distinct CDR3 sequences on record, 20% to 25% of them singletons. The ten largest clones add up to roughly an eighth of the sample.

The source material was peripheral blood mononuclear cells (PBMCs), sampled when the disease was refractory, from a patient treated with antithyroid drugs. These receptors were taken from a female donor with Graves disease.

This chain uses TRBV7-2 with TRBJ2-2, with TRBD1 matching 11 bases. The germline V gene encodes CDR1 SGHTA and CDR2 FQGNSA. Trimming took 5 bases from V and 4 from J; bases not matched to a gene: 6. This CDR3 spans 16 amino acids. The CDR3 DNA follows: TGTGCCAGCAGCAATTGGGACAGGGGGGGCACCGGGGAGCTGTTTTTT. This sequence encodes CASSNWDRGGTGELFF.

This clonotype has more than one count but fewer than ten. This rearrangement joins TRBV10-3 to TRBJ2-7; 14 positions match TRBD2. After removal of 4 bases from V and 5 bases from J, the junction contained 4 bases not matched to a gene. Per germline, CDR1 ENHRY and CDR2 SYGVKD. The CDR3 is 15 residues long. DNA for the CDR3: TGTGCCATCAGTGGAACGACTAGCGGGAGGGACGAGCAGTACTTC. Residues: CAISGTTSGRDEQYF.

This clonotype was recorded many times. This chain joins TRBV6-1 and TRBJ2-7, with D possibly TRBD2 on 6 matching bases. The germline V gene encodes CDR1 MNHNS and CDR2 SASEGT. Trimming pared 3 bases from V and 2 bases from J, leaving 8 bases between. The CDR3 consists of 13 residues. The CDR3 nucleotides read TGTGCCAGCAGTGAGGGGGAGGCCTACGAGCAGTACTTC. Translated, it gives CASSEGEAYEQYF.

This clonotype was found many times. The genes are TRBV2 and TRBJ2-7; the D is unclear. The CDR3 sequence is 11 residues long. Trimming removed 7 bases at V and 5 bases at J, with 9 bases between. Per germline, CDR1 SNHLY and CDR2 FYNNEI. The CDR3 DNA sequence: TGTGCCAGCAAGGGTCTGAACGAGCAGTACTTC. It encodes CASKGLNEQYF.

This clonotype was found a few times. The rearrangement uses TRBV18 and TRBJ1-1, with no clear D. The CDR3 spans 13 residues. CDR1 is KGHSH, CDR2 LQKENI, per germline. Trimming took off 2 bases at V and 6 bases at J, with 10 bases between the two ends. In nucleotides, the CDR3 is TGTGCCAGCTCACCAGCCGGCTATCCTGAAGCTTTCTTT. It translates to CASSPAGYPEAFF.

This rearrangement joins TRBV28 to TRBJ2-1; D call uncertain. The V gene lost 6 bases and the J gene lost 2 bases, with 17 bases spanning the gap. The CDR3 is 16 residues long. CDR1 is MDHEN, CDR2 SYDVKM, per germline. As DNA, the CDR3 is TGTGCCAGCAGCGACGGCGGTGAGAACCCCTACAATGAGCAGTTCTTC. It translates to CASSDGGENPYNEQFF.

This clonotype occurred many times. V usage is TRBV7-9 and J usage is TRBJ2-2, with D possibly TRBD2 on 6 matching bases. V was pared by 3 bases and J by 10 bases, with 15 bases between. This CDR3 is 14 amino acids long. Germline V CDR1 and CDR2: SEHNR, FQNEAQ (reference sequence). CDR3 DNA: TGTGCCAGCAGCTTTCGACTAGGAGTGACGGAGCTGTTTTTT. Its translation: CASSFRLGVTELFF.

Of note for this clonotype: The junction departs from germline at one end; a sequencing error may be responsible. The J gene is TRBJ1-5, the V gene TRBV10-3; D is possibly TRBD1 (5 bases). There are 13 residues in the CDR3. Per the germline V gene, CDR1 is ENHRY and CDR2 is SYGVKD. CDR3 amino acids: CAIRGDANQHQHF. The CDR3 nucleotides read TGTGCCATCAGGGGGGACGCGAATCAGCACCAGCATTTT.

This clonotype was seen ten or more times. The chain has TRBV6-1 and TRBJ2-7, with 9 bases identical to TRBD2. CDR1 is MNHNS, CDR2 SASEGT, per germline. After removal of 10 bases from V and 6 bases from J, the junction contained 10 bases not matched to a gene. The CDR3 is made up of 13 amino acids. The CDR3, as DNA: TGTGCCACCCAGCTAGCGGGAATCAGCGAGCAGTACTTC. Protein: CATQLAGISEQYF.

This clonotype showed up just a few times. V usage is TRBV27 and J usage is TRBJ2-7, with D perhaps given as TRBD1 or TRBD2 (5 bases each). This CDR3 spans 14 amino acids. Per germline, CDR1 MNHEY and CDR2 SMNVEV (reference sequence). The V gene lost 0 bases and the J gene lost 3 bases, with 9 bases spanning the gap. CDR3 bases: TGTGCCAGCAGTTTATCTTATGGGGGCTACGAGCAGTACTTC. It specifies CASSLSYGGYEQYF.

This clonotype was detected many times. In DNA form, the CDR3 reads TGTGCCAGCAGCTTGGATTACAGGCACTACACCTTC. This codes for CASSLDYRHYTF. The chain joins TRBV5-6 to TRBJ1-2; a weak D match, TRBD1 (5 bases). The CDR3 is made up of 12 amino acids. With 0 bases removed from V and 10 bases from J, the gap between germline ends came to 10 bases. CDR1 SGHDT and CDR2 YYEEEE come from the germline V gene.

V gene TRBV19 combines with J gene TRBJ2-6; the D gene is possibly TRBD2 (6 bases). CDR3 size: 15 residues. Germline CDR1 reads LNHDA; CDR2 reads SQIVND (reference sequence). Trimming pared 10 bases from V and 0 bases from J, leaving 13 bases between. In DNA, the CDR3 is TGTGCCACCGCGGGGAGGTACTCTGGGGCCAACGTCCTGACTTTC. This encodes CATAGRYSGANVLTF.

This clonotype came up many times. The V call is TRBV7-2, the J call TRBJ2-2; 12 bases fit TRBD2. CDR3 length: 17 residues. The trim removed 5 bases at V and 5 bases at J, leaving 9 bases unmatched. Germline V gene data show CDR1 as SGHTA and CDR2 as FQGNSA. CDR3 DNA sequence: TGTGCCAGCAGCCGAAAGACTAGCGGGAGAGGAACCGGGGAGCTGTTTTTT. It is translated as CASSRKTSGRGTGELFF.

The rearrangement links TRBV7-9 to TRBJ2-2; D is tentatively TRBD1 or TRBD2 (5 bases each). This CDR3 is built from 16 residues. Trimming shortened V by 1 base and J by 7 bases, and 16 bases separated the two germline ends. Per germline, CDR1 SEHNR and CDR2 FQNEAQ (reference sequence). The DNA of the CDR3 is TGTGCCAGCAGCTTAGGGGGCTGGGACCGACACGGGGAGCTGTTTTTT. As protein: CASSLGGWDRHGELFF.

This clonotype has a handful of counts. The rearrangement uses TRBV10-3 and TRBJ2-1; D may be TRBD2 (6 bases). The CDR3 consists of 14 residues. Trimming removed 7 bases from V and 1 base from J, with 11 bases in between. The germline CDR1 and CDR2 sequences are ENHRY and SYGVKD. The CDR3 loop reads CAIMDGSSYNEQFF. The DNA for the CDR3 is TGTGCCATCATGGACGGGAGTTCCTACAATGAGCAGTTCTTC.

In this sample, this clonotype turned up many times. The rearrangement uses TRBV5-1 and TRBJ1-1; 10 nucleotides align to TRBD1. V was clipped by 0 bases and J by 1 base; unmatched bases: 3. From germline, CDR1 is SGHRS and CDR2 YFSETQ. The CDR3 runs to 16 residues. CDR3 DNA sequence: TGCGCCAGCAGCTTGGGGGACAGGGGACGGAACACTGAAGCTTTCTTT. It specifies CASSLGDRGRNTEAFF.

Regarding this clonotype: Relative to the germline gene, one junction end is altered; a read error may explain this. The V and J genes are TRBV18 and TRBJ2-2; D tentatively reads TRBD1 or TRBD2 (5 bases each). CDR3 length: 14 residues. Germline V gene data show CDR1 as KGHSH and CDR2 as LQKENI. The DNA for the CDR3 is TGTGCCAGCTCACCATATAGTGGGACCGAGGAGCTGTTTTTT. This gives the protein CASSPYSGTEELFF. Combining the CDR3 with reference TRBV18 and TRBJ2-2 gives the whole variable domain NAGVMQNPRHLVRRRGQEARLRCSPMKGHSHVYWYRQLPEEGLKFMVYLQKENIIDESGMPKERFSAEFPKEGPSILRIQQVVRGDSAAYFCASSPYSGTEELFFGEGSRLTVL.

The gene calls are TRBV5-8 and TRBJ2-3; D remains unclear. The CDR3 consists of 14 residues. The V gene's germline CDR1 is SGHTS and CDR2 YDEGEE. V was trimmed by 0 bases and J by 7 bases, leaving 12 bases between them. As DNA, the CDR3 is TGTGCCAGCAGCTTGGAAGGCGACCTTTATACGCAGTATTTT. Translation: CASSLEGDLYTQYF. Variable domain in full (rest from reference TRBV5-8 and TRBJ2-3): EAGVTQSPTHLIKTRGQQATLRCSPISGHTSVYWYQQALGLGLQFLLWYDEGEERNRGNFPPRFSGRQFPNYSSELNVNALELEDSALYLCASSLEGDLYTQYFGPGTRLTVL.

The chain joins TRBV7-9 to TRBJ2-7, with a tentative D call TRBD1 (5 bases). Germline values: CDR1 SEHNR, CDR2 FQNEAQ (reference sequence). The ends were cut back, 4 bases at V and 0 bases at J, with 10 bases in the middle. CDR3 length: 14 amino acids. The DNA of the CDR3 is TGTGCCAGCAGCTACCCAGGGTTCTCCTACGAGCAGTACTTC. Encoded protein: CASSYPGFSYEQYF.

Only a few counts were recorded for this clonotype. CDR3 loop: CSAPGRNSNQPQHF. In DNA, the CDR3 is TGCAGTGCTCCGGGACGGAATAGCAATCAGCCCCAGCATTTT. The chain recombines TRBV20-1 with TRBJ1-5; tentative D call: TRBD1 (5 bases). With 5 bases removed from V and 0 bases from J, the gap between germline ends came to 11 bases. This CDR3 spans 14 amino acids. CDR1 is DFQATT, CDR2 SNEGSKA, per germline (reference sequence).

This clonotype was counted between two and nine times. CDR3 protein: CSARDSQGQWGLLAKNIQYF. CDR3 in DNA: TGCAGTGCTAGAGATTCCCAGGGACAGTGGGGGTTGCTAGCCAAAAACATTCAGTACTTC. This sequence joins TRBV20-1 and TRBJ2-4; the match to TRBD1 covers 7 bases. The CDR3 has 20 amino acids. Germline CDR1 is DFQATT and CDR2 is SNEGSKA (reference sequence). With V trimmed by 0 bases and J by 0 bases, 17 bases remained unmatched.

This chain uses TRBV6-5 with TRBJ2-1; TRBD2 agrees at 8 bases. J lost 5 bases, V lost 2 bases, and 5 bases had no gene match. The length of the CDR3 is 15 residues. CDR1 and CDR2 (germline): MNHEY, SVGAGI. CDR3 sequence reads: CASSYASSGHNEQFF. The CDR3 DNA sequence: TGTGCCAGCAGTTACGCGTCTAGCGGGCACAATGAGCAGTTCTTC.

This clonotype has a count of ten or more. The rearrangement joins TRBV15 to TRBJ1-5; D is unresolved. The CDR3 consists of 17 residues. V lost 2 bases and J lost 4, with 18 bases in between. Germline loops: CDR1 LNHNV, CDR2 YYDKDF (reference sequence). CDR3: CATSRPRADGPNQPQHF. CDR3 in DNA: TGTGCCACCAGCAGACCTAGGGCTGATGGGCCGAATCAGCCCCAGCATTTT.

This clonotype has a count of ten or more. As DNA, the CDR3 is TGCAGTGCAAAGCGGGACGGTGCCTACGAGCAGTACTTC. This sequence encodes CSAKRDGAYEQYF. The rearrangement joins TRBV20-1 to TRBJ2-7, with 7 bases lining up with TRBD2. The CDR3 covers 13 residues. V lost 6 bases and J lost 2; bases outside the gene matches: 7. Germline CDR1 reads DFQATT; CDR2 reads SNEGSKA (reference sequence).

The chain employs TRBV5-1 and TRBJ1-1; 7 nucleotides line up with TRBD1. Germline V CDR1 and CDR2: SGHRS, YFSETQ. The CDR3 contains 17 residues. The V and J ends lost 2 bases and 8 bases, in that order; junction bases with no gene match: 18. The chain's CDR3 is CASSLQGSEGGTREAFF. In nucleotides, the CDR3 is TGCGCCAGCAGCTTACAGGGGAGCGAAGGGGGGACGCGCGAAGCTTTCTTT.